This T cell receptor beta chain was sequenced in a study of T cell responses to AZD1222 COVID-19 vaccine (dated by TCRdb to the early 2020s). With regard to the full study: AZD1222 recipients with second doses at about 4 weeks or about 12 weeks were pooled, because spike-specific TCR depth and breadth did not differ between schedules. A total of under 250 trial participants underwent TCR sequencing, of whom roughly 210 had received two doses of AZD1222 and around 25 had received two doses of the MenACWY control vaccine. Enrollment into the trials was organized by age into subgroups of 18-55, 56-69 and 70-plus years, and those subgroups contained approximately 160, 26 and 62 TCR-sequenced participants, respectively.

This specimen's time point label, per the study, means: baseline before first vaccination. Vaccinee samples were obtained from the UK trials COV001 and COV002, which included a single-blind randomized controlled phase 2/3 trial of AZD1222 (ChAdOx1 nCoV-19) in healthy adults. Trial participant PBMC samples were collected at day 0 and day 28 after the second dose for TCRbeta chain sequencing. Study-level results and caveats: Because no samples from the day 14 peak response were available, repertoires could be characterized only after the peak T cell response. A significant rise in spike-specific TCR breadth and depth was observed after two AZD1222 doses relative to day 0 and relative to MenACWY recipients. Conclusions about previously exposed vaccinees are limited because only a handful of AZD1222 recipients were SARS-CoV-2 seropositive at baseline. Participants were mostly white British, with more females than males. The authors suggested clonal diversity may have been underestimated. Reportedly, close to half of the unique spike-specific TCRs recognized epitopes lying outside the regions that are mutated in the B.1.351 and B.1.1.7 variants. The whole spike protein was spanned by vaccine-associated CD4 TCRs, and dominant responses were seen in regions 160-218 and 743-854. The 56-69-year group was small, and its depth increase did not reach significance, likely because of low power.

Turning to this clone: The antigen it binds to is not known. No per-base quality is available; no much larger clone lies one base away.

The CDR3 regions of human TCRbeta chains were subjected to immunosequencing. In the source study's methods: Repertoire TCRs were checked for matches against a reference library of SARS-CoV-2-specific TCRs that had been generated using the MIRA antigen-specificity platform. Breadth was defined as the fraction of unique TCRs that were SARS-CoV-2-associated, and depth was defined as the fraction of total T cells that were SARS-CoV-2-associated. Using the MIRA data, each spike-specific TCR was assigned both to the spike region to which the TCR was reactive and to a CD4 or CD8 class. Log10-transformed breadth and depth values were compared by one-way ANOVA with Sidak's multiple comparisons tests. In TCRdb, the immuneACCESS table is reduced to in-frame sequences with V and J assigned. These tables do not hold every clone; where another copy was compared, an unresolved V gene accounts for under half, and the others remain unexplained. The DNA was the basis for D and trimming; V, J and clone size are from that table. For this sample the table gives 90,000 to 130,000 clones, of which under 95% were detected only once. Together, the top ten hold under 10% of the sample.

The clonotype was recovered from an adult in good health. The specimen was peripheral blood, collected on day 0 of AZD1222 vaccination.

The sequenced DNA: TGTGCCAGTAGTATAGCTTCAGGGGGACTTTCACCCCTCCACTTT. It codes for CASSIASGGLSPLHF. The chain uses TRBV19 and TRBJ1-6; the central 7 bases match TRBD1. The CDR3 starts with the cysteine, ends with the phenylalanine, and has 15 residues. Of the read, only the CDR3 DNA is kept; its 45 bases are in frame from base 1. The CDR1 and CDR2 encoded by the germline V gene (reference sequence) are LNHDA and SQIVND. The V end gives up 1 base and the J end 9 bases, leaving 6 bases in the junction not matched to a gene.